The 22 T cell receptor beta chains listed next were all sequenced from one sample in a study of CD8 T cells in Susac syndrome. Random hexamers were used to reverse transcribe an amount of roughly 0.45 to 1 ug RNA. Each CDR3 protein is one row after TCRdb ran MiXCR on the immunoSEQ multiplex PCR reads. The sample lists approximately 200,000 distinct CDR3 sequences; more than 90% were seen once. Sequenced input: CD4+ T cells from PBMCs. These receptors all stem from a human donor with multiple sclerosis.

CDR3 residues: CSVGLGSTLEETQYF. In DNA, the CDR3 is TGCAGCGTTGGATTAGGGTCAACCCTAGAAGAGACCCAGTACTTC. V and J are TRBV29-1 and TRBJ2-5; D not resolved. Germline CDR1 and CDR2: SQVTM and ANQGSEA. The CDR3 spans 15 residues. Trimming pared 4 bases from V and 3 bases from J, leaving 18 bases between.

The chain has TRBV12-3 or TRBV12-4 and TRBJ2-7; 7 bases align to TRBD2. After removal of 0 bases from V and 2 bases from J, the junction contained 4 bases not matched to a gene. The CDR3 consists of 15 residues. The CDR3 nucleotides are TGTGCCAGCAGTTTAGCCCGCGGGGGAGCCTACGAGCAGTACTTC. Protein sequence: CASSLARGGAYEQYF.

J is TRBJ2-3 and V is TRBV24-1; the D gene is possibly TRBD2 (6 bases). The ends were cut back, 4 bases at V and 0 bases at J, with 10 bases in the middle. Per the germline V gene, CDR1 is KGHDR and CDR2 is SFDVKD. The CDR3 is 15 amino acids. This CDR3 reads CATSEVAGSTDTQYF. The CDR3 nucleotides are TGTGCCACCAGTGAGGTTGCGGGGAGCACAGATACGCAGTATTTT.

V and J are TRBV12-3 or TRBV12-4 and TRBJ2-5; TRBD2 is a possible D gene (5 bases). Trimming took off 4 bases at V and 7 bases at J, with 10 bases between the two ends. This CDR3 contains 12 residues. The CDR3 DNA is TGTGCCAGCAGTTGGACTTCAGGGACCCAGTACTTC. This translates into CASSWTSGTQYF.

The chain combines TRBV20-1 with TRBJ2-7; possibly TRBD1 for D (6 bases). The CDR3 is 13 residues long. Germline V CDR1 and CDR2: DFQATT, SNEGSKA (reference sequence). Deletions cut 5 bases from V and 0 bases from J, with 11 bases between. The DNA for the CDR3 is TGCAGTGCTGAAAAAGGGGGCTCCTACGAGCAGTACTTC. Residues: CSAEKGGSYEQYF.

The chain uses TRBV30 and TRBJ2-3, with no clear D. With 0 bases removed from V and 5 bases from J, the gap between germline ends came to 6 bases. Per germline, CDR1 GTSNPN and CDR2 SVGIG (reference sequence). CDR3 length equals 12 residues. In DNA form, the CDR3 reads TGTGCCTGGAGTGTTCCCGGAGATACGCAGTATTTT. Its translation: CAWSVPGDTQYF.

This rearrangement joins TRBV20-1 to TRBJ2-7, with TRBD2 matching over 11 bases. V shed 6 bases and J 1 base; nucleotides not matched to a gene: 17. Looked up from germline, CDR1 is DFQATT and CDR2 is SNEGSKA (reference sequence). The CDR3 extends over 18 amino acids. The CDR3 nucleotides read TGCAGTGCAAGCGGTAACGCCGGACTAGCGGGCATATCCTACGAGCAGTACTTC. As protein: CSASGNAGLAGISYEQYF.

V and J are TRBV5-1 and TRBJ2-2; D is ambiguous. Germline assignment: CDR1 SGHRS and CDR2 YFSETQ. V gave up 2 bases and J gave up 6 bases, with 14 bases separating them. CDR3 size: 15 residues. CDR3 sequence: CASSLDSELPGELFF. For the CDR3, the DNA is TGCGCCAGCAGCTTAGACTCCGAGCTTCCCGGGGAGCTGTTTTTT.

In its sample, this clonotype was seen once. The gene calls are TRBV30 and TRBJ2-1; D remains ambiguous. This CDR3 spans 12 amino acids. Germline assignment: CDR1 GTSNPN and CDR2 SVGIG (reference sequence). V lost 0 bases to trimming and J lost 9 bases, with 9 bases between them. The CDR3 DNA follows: TGTGCCTGGAGTGTAAGAAGGAGTGAGCAGTTCTTC. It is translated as CAWSVRRSEQFF.

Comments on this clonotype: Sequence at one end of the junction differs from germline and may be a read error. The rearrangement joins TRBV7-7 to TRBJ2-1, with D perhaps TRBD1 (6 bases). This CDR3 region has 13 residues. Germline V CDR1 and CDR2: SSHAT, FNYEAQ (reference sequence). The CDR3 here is CASSPEQGNEQFF. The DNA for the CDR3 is TGTGCTAGCAGCCCCGAACAGGGCAATGAGCAGTTCTTC.

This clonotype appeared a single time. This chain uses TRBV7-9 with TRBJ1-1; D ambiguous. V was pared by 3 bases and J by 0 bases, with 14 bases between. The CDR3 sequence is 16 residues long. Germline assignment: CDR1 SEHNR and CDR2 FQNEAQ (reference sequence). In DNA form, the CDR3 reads TGTGCCAGCAGCTTGAATTGGGGTATCCTGAACACTGAAGCTTTCTTT. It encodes CASSLNWGILNTEAFF.

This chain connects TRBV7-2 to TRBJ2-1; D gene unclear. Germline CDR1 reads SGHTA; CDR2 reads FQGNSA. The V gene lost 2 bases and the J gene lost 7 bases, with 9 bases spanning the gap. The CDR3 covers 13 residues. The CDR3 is CASSLRVRNEQFF. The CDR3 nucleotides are TGTGCCAGCAGCTTAAGAGTCCGGAATGAGCAGTTCTTC.

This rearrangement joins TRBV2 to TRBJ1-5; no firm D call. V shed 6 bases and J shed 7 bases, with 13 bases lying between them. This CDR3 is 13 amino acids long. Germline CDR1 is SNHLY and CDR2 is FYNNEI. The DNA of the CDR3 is TGTGCCAGCAGGCTACAGTCATCGCAGCCCCAGCATTTT. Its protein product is CASRLQSSQPQHF.

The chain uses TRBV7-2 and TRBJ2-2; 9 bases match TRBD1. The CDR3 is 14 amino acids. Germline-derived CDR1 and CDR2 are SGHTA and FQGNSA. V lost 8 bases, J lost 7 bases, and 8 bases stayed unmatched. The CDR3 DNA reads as TGTGCCAGCCAGGGACAGGGCAGATTCGGGGAGCTGTTTTTT. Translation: CASQGQGRFGELFF.

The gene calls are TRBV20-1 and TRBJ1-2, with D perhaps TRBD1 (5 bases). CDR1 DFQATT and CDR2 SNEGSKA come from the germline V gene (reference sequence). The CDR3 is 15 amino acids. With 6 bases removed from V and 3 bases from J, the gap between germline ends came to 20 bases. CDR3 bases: TGCAGTGCCAGCCCTCCCGGGACGGCGGACTATGGCTACACCTTC. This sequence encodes CSASPPGTADYGYTF.

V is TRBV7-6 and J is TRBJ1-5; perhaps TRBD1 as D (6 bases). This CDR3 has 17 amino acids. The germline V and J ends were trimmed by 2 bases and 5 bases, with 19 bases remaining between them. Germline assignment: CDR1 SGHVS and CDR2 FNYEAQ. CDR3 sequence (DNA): TGTGCCAGCAGCTTATACAGGGCGAGAACCCGCCATCAGCCCCAGCATTTT. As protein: CASSLYRARTRHQPQHF.

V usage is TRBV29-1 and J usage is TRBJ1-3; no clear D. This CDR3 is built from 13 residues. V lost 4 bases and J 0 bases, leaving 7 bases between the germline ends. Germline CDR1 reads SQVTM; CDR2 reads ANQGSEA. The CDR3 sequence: CSVGTASGNTIYF. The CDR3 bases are TGCAGCGTTGGTACAGCCTCTGGAAACACCATATATTTT. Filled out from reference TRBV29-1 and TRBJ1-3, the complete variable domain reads SAVISQKPSRDICQRGTSLTIQCQVDSQVTMMFWYRQQPGQSLTLIATANQGSEATYESGFVIDKFPISRPNLTFSTLTVSNMSPEDSSIYLCSVGTASGNTIYFGEGSWLTVV.

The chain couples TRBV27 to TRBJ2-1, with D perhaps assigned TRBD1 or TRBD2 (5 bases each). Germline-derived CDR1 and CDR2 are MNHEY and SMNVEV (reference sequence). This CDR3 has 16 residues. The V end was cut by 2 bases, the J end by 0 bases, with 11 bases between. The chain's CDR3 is CASSLEGPSSYNEQFF. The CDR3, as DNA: TGTGCCAGCAGTTTAGAGGGGCCAAGCTCCTACAATGAGCAGTTCTTC.

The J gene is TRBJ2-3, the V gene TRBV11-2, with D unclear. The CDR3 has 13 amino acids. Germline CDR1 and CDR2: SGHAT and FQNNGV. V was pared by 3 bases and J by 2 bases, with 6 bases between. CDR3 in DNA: TGTGCCAGCAGCTTCCCCGCCACAGATACGCAGTATTTT. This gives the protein CASSFPATDTQYF.

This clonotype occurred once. The CDR3 sequence is CSASRVGGPSETQYF. CDR3 coding DNA: TGCAGTGCTTCTAGGGTGGGAGGGCCGTCGGAGACCCAGTACTTC. The chain links TRBV20-1 to TRBJ2-5; 7 nucleotides align to TRBD2. V was clipped by 5 bases and J by 5 bases; unmatched bases: 14. The length of the CDR3 is 15 residues. CDR1 is DFQATT, CDR2 SNEGSKA, per germline (reference sequence).

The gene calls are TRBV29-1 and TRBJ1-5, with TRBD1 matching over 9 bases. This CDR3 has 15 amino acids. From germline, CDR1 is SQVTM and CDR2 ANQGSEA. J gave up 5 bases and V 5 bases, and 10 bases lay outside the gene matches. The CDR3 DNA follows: TGCAGCGTTATACCGGGACAGGGAGATCATCAGCCCCAGCATTTT. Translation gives CSVIPGQGDHQPQHF.

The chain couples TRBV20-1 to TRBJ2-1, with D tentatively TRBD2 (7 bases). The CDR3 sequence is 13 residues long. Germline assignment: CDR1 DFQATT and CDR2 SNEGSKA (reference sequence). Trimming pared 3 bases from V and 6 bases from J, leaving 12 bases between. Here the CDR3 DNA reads TGCAGTGCTAGGGGGGGGCTAGTCAATGAGCAGTTCTTC. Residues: CSARGGLVNEQFF.